The T cell receptor (beta chain) described here comes from a study of identical twins. The CDR3 loop spans 15 amino acids. Trimming cost V 3 bases and J 6 bases; bases outside gene matches: 7. Germline CDR1 SGHTS, CDR2 YDEGEE. TCRdb itself ran the 5' RACE reads through MiXCR, one entry per CDR3 protein. The repertoire has approximately 500,000 distinct CDR3 sequences, around 24% of them found once; the top ten carry around 3%. The data also belong to a second study, concerning T cells expressing NK-cell markers.

This sequence was found in a woman aged 18-35 years in good health. The rearrangement uses TRBV5-8 and TRBJ2-2; 8 bases align to TRBD2. What was sequenced was CD4+ T cells sorted from blood. The CDR3 loop reads CASSSGTRKAGELFF. The CDR3 DNA reads as TGTGCCAGCAGCTCCGGGACTAGAAAGGCCGGGGAGCTGTTTTTT.